The 9 T cell receptor beta chains presented below share a single source sample, sequenced in a study of identical twins. TCRdb re-derived calls from the 5' RACE reads in MiXCR, one entry per CDR3 protein. In the table there are fewer than 350,000 distinct CDR3 sequences, about 8.3% of which are singletons. These data were also reused for a study on yellow fever vaccine responses in identical twins.

The sequenced sample consisted of memory (CD45RO+) T cells sorted from blood. Every receptor here comes from a woman aged 18-29 years in good health.

This clonotype was counted at least ten times. The J gene is TRBJ2-1, the V gene TRBV6-5; 8 bases are a match to TRBD1. Trimming removed 4 bases from V and 5 bases from J; junction bases left unmatched: 4. Germline V gene data show CDR1 as MNHEY and CDR2 as SVGAGI. There are 14 residues in the CDR3. The CDR3 nucleotides are TGTGCCAGCAGTTTGTGGACAGGGAACAATGAGCAGTTCTTC. Its translation is CASSLWTGNNEQFF.

This clonotype was seen a handful of times. The CDR3 region has the DNA TGCAGTGCTAGCTCAGGCGAACCCTACGAGCAGTACGTC. Amino acid sequence: CSASSGEPYEQYV. The chain couples TRBV20-1 to TRBJ2-7; D not resolved. This CDR3 has 13 amino acids. V was pared by 3 bases and J by 2 bases, with 11 bases between. Germline CDR1 and CDR2: DFQATT and SNEGSKA (reference sequence).

CDR3 sequence: CASRARGQFSGNTIYF. DNA of the CDR3: TGTGCCAGCAGAGCGAGGGGACAGTTCTCTGGAAACACCATATATTTT. The gene calls are TRBV7-2 and TRBJ1-3; 7 nucleotides match TRBD1. The junction had 8 bases not matched to a gene; V was cut back by 6 bases and J by 0 bases. This CDR3 spans 16 amino acids. Germline V gene lookup returns CDR1 SGHTA and CDR2 FQGNSA. The whole variable domain, remainder taken from reference TRBV7-2 and TRBJ1-3, is GAGVSQSPSNKVTEKGKDVELRCDPISGHTALYWYRQSLGQGLEFLIYFQGNSAPDKSGLPSDRFSAERTGGSVSTLTIQRTQQEDSAVYLCASRARGQFSGNTIYFGEGSWLTVV.

In this sample, this clonotype turned up a few times. This chain connects TRBV27 to TRBJ2-2, with 8 bases identical to TRBD1. The germline V gene has CDR1 MNHEY and CDR2 SMNVEV (reference sequence). V lost 6 bases and J lost 1; bases outside the gene matches: 7. The CDR3 covers 16 residues. The DNA for the CDR3 is TGTGCCAGCAGGTCTAGCGACAGGGGGAACACCGGGGAGCTGTTTTTT. It yields the protein CASRSSDRGNTGELFF.

The rearrangement joins TRBV5-1 to TRBJ1-1; 7 bases are a match to TRBD1. In germline, CDR1 is SGHRS, CDR2 YFSETQ. The CDR3 contains 14 residues. V shed 3 bases, J shed 1 base, and the junction held 3 bases outside the gene matches. CDR3 DNA sequence: TGCGCCAGCAGCTCCTGGACAGGGAACACTGAAGCTTTCTTT. This codes for CASSSWTGNTEAFF.

The sample holds many counts of this clonotype. J is TRBJ2-1 and V is TRBV6-1; the match to TRBD2 covers 10 bases. The junction had 9 bases not matched to a gene; V was cut back by 7 bases and J by 0 bases. Per the germline V gene, CDR1 is MNHNS and CDR2 is SASEGT. This CDR3 spans 17 amino acids. CDR3 in amino acids: CASKPISGRSSYNEQFF. For the CDR3, the DNA is TGTGCCAGCAAGCCGATTAGCGGGAGGAGCTCCTACAATGAGCAGTTCTTC.

This clonotype came up a few times. J is TRBJ2-1 and V is TRBV7-9; 8 bases map to TRBD2. V trimming: 5 bases; J trimming: 5 bases; junction bases outside the gene matches: 11. CDR3 length: 16 residues. The germline gives CDR1 SEHNR, CDR2 FQNEAQ (reference sequence). In DNA, the CDR3 is TGTGCCAGCAGCGTTACCGGGACTAGGAAAAACAATGAGCAGTTCTTC. Protein product: CASSVTGTRKNNEQFF.

This clonotype was seen at least ten times. This rearrangement joins TRBV12-3 or TRBV12-4 to TRBJ2-1; D uncertain. This CDR3 has 13 residues. The V end lost 4 bases, the J end lost 9 bases, and 13 bases lay between the germline ends. The CDR3 protein is CASSSFASSEQFF. The CDR3 DNA reads as TGTGCCAGCAGTTCCTTCGCGTCGAGTGAGCAGTTCTTC.

This clonotype was counted ten times or more. The chain links TRBV6-2 or TRBV6-3 to TRBJ2-1; TRBD2 matches at 8 bases. Unmatched junction bases numbered 10, after V lost 11 bases and J lost 4 bases. This CDR3 is built from 14 residues. Per germline, CDR1 MNHEY and CDR2 SVGEGT. The CDR3 DNA reads TGTGCCCGACTTCAGCGGGAGATTTACAATGAGCAGTTCTTC. This gives the protein CARLQREIYNEQFF.